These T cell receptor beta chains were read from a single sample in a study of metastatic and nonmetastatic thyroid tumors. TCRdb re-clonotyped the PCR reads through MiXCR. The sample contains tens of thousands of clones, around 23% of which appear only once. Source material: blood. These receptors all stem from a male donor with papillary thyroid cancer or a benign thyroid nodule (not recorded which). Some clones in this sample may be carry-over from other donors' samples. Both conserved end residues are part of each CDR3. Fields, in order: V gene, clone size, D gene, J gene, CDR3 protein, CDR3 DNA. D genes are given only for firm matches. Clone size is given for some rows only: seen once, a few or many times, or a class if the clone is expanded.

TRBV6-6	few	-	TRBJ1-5	CSSSYLIGGQPQHF	TGTTCCAGCAGTTATCTTATAGGGGGTCAGCCCCAGCATTTT
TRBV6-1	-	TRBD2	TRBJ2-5	CASSRLAGAGETQYF	TGTGCCAGCAGTCGACTAGCGGGGGCGGGAGAGACCCAGTACTTC
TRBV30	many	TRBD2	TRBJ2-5	CAWGTALAGEGETQYF	TGTGCCTGGGGTACGGCGCTAGCGGGAGAGGGGGAGACCCAGTACTTC
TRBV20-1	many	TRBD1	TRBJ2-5	CSAREDRAGETQYF	TGCAGTGCTAGAGAGGACAGGGCAGGAGAGACCCAGTACTTC
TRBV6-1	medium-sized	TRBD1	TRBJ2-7	CASSLSGTGLYEQYF	TGTGCCAGCAGCTTGTCCGGGACAGGGTTATACGAGCAGTACTTC
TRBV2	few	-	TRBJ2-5	CASSEQGRGETQYF	TGTGCCAGCAGTGAACAGGGCCGAGGTGAGACCCAGTACTTC
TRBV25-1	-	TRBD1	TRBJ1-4	CASSQGANEKLFF	TGTGCCAGCAGTCAGGGGGCCAATGAAAAACTGTTTTTT
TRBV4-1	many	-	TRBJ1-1	CASSQRPSMNTEAFF	TGCGCCAGCAGCCAACGACCTTCCATGAACACTGAAGCTTTCTTT
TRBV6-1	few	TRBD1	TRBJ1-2	CASSGGTGNGYTF	TGTGCCAGCAGTGGTGGGACAGGGAATGGCTACACCTTC
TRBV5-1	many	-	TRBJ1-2	CASSLDRFSGYTF	TGCGCCAGCAGCTTGGATAGGTTTTCGGGCTACACCTTC
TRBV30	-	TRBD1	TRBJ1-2	CAWSVNIGTAYGYTF	TGTGCCTGGAGTGTAAATATCGGGACAGCCTATGGCTACACCTTC
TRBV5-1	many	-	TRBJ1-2	CASSLGQYGYTF	TGCGCCAGCAGCTTAGGTCAGTATGGCTACACCTTC
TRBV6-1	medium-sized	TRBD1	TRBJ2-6	CAGGQGYSGANVLTF	TGTGCCGGAGGACAGGGGTACTCTGGGGCCAACGTCCTGACTTTC
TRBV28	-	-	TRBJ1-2	CATLGYIYGYTF	TGTGCCACCCTGGGGTACATCTATGGCTACACCTTC
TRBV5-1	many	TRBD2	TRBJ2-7	CASSLGLAAPGEQYF	TGCGCCAGCAGCTTGGGACTAGCGGCTCCAGGGGAGCAGTACTTC
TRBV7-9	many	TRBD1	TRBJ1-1	CASSSWTGVNTEAFF	TGTGCCAGCAGCTCATGGACAGGGGTGAACACTGAAGCTTTCTTT
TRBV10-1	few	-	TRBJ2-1	CASSEFQGDSNKQFF	TGCGCCAGCAGTGAGTTTCAGGGAGATTCCAACAAGCAGTTCTTC
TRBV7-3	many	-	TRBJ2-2	CASSSDSYTGELFF	TGTGCCAGCAGCTCGGACAGCTACACCGGGGAGCTGTTTTTT
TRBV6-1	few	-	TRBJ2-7	CASSSRPPARGSYEQYF	TGTGCCAGCAGTTCGCGTCCCCCAGCGAGAGGATCCTACGAGCAGTACTTC
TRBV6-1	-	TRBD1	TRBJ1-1	CASSFRDRGRVAFF	TGTGCCAGCAGCTTCCGGGACAGGGGGCGGGTAGCTTTCTTT
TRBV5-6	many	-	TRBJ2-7	CASSLETHGVRAATREQYF	TGTGCCAGCAGCTTGGAGACACACGGGGTCCGGGCAGCCACTCGCGAGCAGTACTTC
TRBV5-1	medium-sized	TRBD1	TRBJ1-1	CASSPGTGVTEAFF	TGCGCCAGCAGCCCCGGGACAGGGGTCACTGAAGCTTTCTTT
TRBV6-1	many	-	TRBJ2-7	CASRLASASHPFYEQYF	TGTGCCAGCAGGCTTGCGTCAGCCTCCCACCCCTTTTACGAGCAGTACTTC
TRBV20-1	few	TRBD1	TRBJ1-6	CSALLPDRANSPLHF	TGCAGTGCCTTACTACCCGACAGGGCTAATTCACCCCTCCACTTT
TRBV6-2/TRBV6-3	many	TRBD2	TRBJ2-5	CASSSWTSGQETQYF	TGTGCCAGCTCCTCATGGACTAGCGGCCAAGAGACCCAGTACTTC
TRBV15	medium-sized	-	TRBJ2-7	CATSPAGYEQYF	TGTGCCACCAGCCCCGCGGGGTACGAGCAGTACTTC
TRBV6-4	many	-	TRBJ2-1	CASSDLGAGNEQFF	TGTGCCAGCAGTGACTTAGGGGCCGGGAATGAGCAGTTCTTC
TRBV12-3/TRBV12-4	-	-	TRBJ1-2	CASSTAFLMRGYIF	TGTGCCAGCAGTACGGCCTTCCTAATGAGGGGCTACATCTTC
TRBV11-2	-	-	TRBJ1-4	CASSLVFGEKLFF	TGTGCCAGCAGCTTAGTATTCGGCGAAAAACTGTTTTTT
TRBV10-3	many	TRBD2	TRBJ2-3	CATATSGLTDTQYF	TGTGCCACCGCGACTAGCGGCCTCACAGATACGCAGTATTTT
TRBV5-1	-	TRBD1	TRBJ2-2	CASSSGQGNTGELFF	TGCGCCAGCAGCTCGGGACAGGGAAACACCGGGGAGCTGTTTTTT
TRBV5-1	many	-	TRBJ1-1	CASSDSLNTEAFF	TGCGCCAGCAGTGACAGTCTGAACACTGAAGCTTTCTTT
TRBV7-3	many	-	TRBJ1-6	CASSQLARGSPLHF	TGTGCCAGCAGCCAGCTGGCCCGGGGTTCACCCCTCCACTTT
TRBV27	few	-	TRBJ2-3	CASSASLGDTQYF	TGTGCCAGCAGTGCATCCCTCGGAGATACGCAGTATTTT
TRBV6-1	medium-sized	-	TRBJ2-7	CASSRGPPDEQYF	TGTGCCAGCAGTAGAGGGCCCCCCGACGAGCAGTACTTC
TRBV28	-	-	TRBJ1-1	CASGPEAFF	TGTGCCAGCGGTCCTGAAGCTTTCTTT
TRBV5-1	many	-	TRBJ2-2	CASSLVAAGNTGELFF	TGCGCCAGCAGCTTGGTAGCGGCCGGGAACACCGGGGAGCTGTTTTTT
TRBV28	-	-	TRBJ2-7	CATSTSFGAYEQYF	TGTGCCACTTCGACTAGTTTCGGTGCCTACGAGCAGTACTTC
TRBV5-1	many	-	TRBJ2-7	CASSLTSSSSYEQYF	TGCGCCAGCAGCTTGACTAGCTCAAGCTCCTACGAGCAGTACTTC
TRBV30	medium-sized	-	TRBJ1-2	CAWGIGWSYGYTF	TGTGCCTGGGGGATAGGCTGGAGCTATGGCTACACCTTC
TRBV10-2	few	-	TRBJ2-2	CPIAPDPRYTGELFF	TGCCCCATCGCGCCGGATCCCCGCTACACCGGTGAGCTGTTTTTT
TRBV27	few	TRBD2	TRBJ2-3	CASSLTSGGTSGTDTQYF	TGTGCCAGCAGTTTAACTAGCGGGGGGACCTCTGGCACAGATACGCAGTATTTT
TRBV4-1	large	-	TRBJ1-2	CASSQDKVESGHGYGYTF	TGCGCCAGCAGCCAAGATAAAGTAGAGTCGGGACACGGATATGGCTACACCTTC
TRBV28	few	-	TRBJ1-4	CGSSPAQGMVEKLFF	TGTGGCAGCAGTCCTGCCCAGGGGATGGTCGAAAAACTGTTTTTT
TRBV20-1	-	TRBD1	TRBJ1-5	CSASNNRGIYQPQHF	TGCAGTGCTAGTAATAACAGGGGAATTTATCAGCCCCAGCATTTT
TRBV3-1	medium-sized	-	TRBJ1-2	CASSRIGQSYGYTF	TGTGCCAGCAGCCGAATTGGCCAGAGCTATGGCTACACCTTC
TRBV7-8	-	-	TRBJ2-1	CASSLLGHEQFF	TGTGCCAGCAGCTTACTGGGCCATGAGCAGTTCTTC
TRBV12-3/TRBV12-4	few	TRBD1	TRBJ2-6	CASSRQGALSGANVLTF	TGTGCCAGCAGTCGACAGGGGGCGTTATCTGGGGCCAACGTCCTGACTTTC
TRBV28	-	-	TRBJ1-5	CASYTGRNQPQHF	TGTGCCAGCTACACAGGGCGGAATCAGCCCCAGCATTTT
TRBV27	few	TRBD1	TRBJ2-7	CASRTGGVNEQYF	TGTGCCAGCCGGACAGGGGGCGTCAACGAGCAGTACTTC
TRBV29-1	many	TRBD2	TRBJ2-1	CSVVSSGNSSYNEQFF	TGCAGCGTTGTGTCTAGCGGGAACAGCTCCTACAATGAGCAGTTCTTC